The rows below give T cell receptor beta chains drawn from one sample of a study of blood T cell repertoires in COVID-19. Method: immunoSEQ multiplex PCR; TCRdb's copy keeps in-frame clones and lacks some. The data show 360,000 or so clones, approximately 89% seen once. Sequenced input: peripheral blood. The source is a woman aged 55 to 70 with COVID-19, enrolled during active disease. Both conserved end residues are part of each CDR3. A D gene is named only where the DNA matches it firmly. The size field is filled for only some rows; it gives once, few, many or a size class.

v_call	clone_size	d_call	j_call	cdr3_aa	cdr3_nt
TRBV27	-	-	TRBJ1-2	CATKLTGTQGYTF	TGTGCCACCAAATTAACAGGGACCCAGGGCTACACCTTC
TRBV11-2	-	-	TRBJ2-2	CASSLDRVGVGTGELFF	TGTGCCAGCAGCTTAGACAGGGTTGGTGTTGGCACCGGGGAGCTGTTTTTT
TRBV5-1	-	-	TRBJ2-5	CASSLAGGETQYF	TGCGCCAGCAGCTTGGCCGGGGGAGAGACCCAGTACTTC
TRBV19	-	-	TRBJ2-2	CASSINRINTGELFF	TGTGCCAGTAGTATAAACAGAATAAACACCGGGGAGCTGTTTTTT
TRBV6-2/TRBV6-3	-	TRBD2	TRBJ2-2	CASSSPQAGGTGELFF	TGTGCCAGCAGTTCTCCTCAAGCGGGGGGTACCGGGGAGCTGTTTTTT
TRBV24-1	-	TRBD2	TRBJ2-3	CATSDLKRGYTDTQYF	TGTGCCACCAGTGATTTAAAGCGGGGATACACAGATACGCAGTATTTT
TRBV12-5	-	-	TRBJ1-3	CASGFQGAGNTIYF	TGTGCTAGTGGTTTTCAAGGGGCTGGAAACACCATATATTTT
TRBV4-1	-	TRBD1	TRBJ2-1	CASSQEGTGANEQFF	TGCGCCAGCAGCCAAGAGGGGACAGGGGCCAATGAGCAGTTCTTC
TRBV30	-	TRBD2	TRBJ2-1	CAWSSLAGGLDEQFF	TGTGCCTGGAGCAGCTTAGCGGGGGGGCTAGATGAGCAGTTCTTC
TRBV19	-	-	TRBJ1-2	CASSIRRSGYGYTF	TGTGCCAGTAGTATAAGGAGGTCTGGCTATGGCTACACCTTC
TRBV6-5	-	TRBD1	TRBJ1-1	CASSFHRGGTEAFF	TGTGCCAGCAGTTTCCACAGGGGGGGTACTGAAGCTTTCTTT
TRBV3-1/TRBV3-2	-	-	TRBJ2-2	CASSHHGSDTGELFF	TGTGCCAGCAGCCACCATGGCAGCGACACCGGGGAGCTGTTTTTT
TRBV28	once	-	TRBJ2-7	CASRPGGSSYEQYF	TGTGCCAGCAGGCCAGGGGGGAGCTCCTACGAGCAGTACTTC
TRBV5-1	-	TRBD1	TRBJ1-6	CASSYNERGTANSPLHF	TGCGCCAGCAGCTACAACGAGCGTGGGACAGCCAATTCACCCCTCCACTTT
TRBV15	-	TRBD1	TRBJ2-4	CATSIGQGSGVAKNIQYF	TGTGCCACCAGCATAGGACAGGGGAGCGGGGTAGCCAAAAACATTCAGTACTTC
TRBV15	-	TRBD1	TRBJ2-1	CATSSRQGSNEQFF	TGTGCCACCAGTTCGCGACAGGGGTCCAATGAGCAGTTCTTC
TRBV7-9	once	TRBD2	TRBJ2-2	CASSPGGTGELFF	TGTGCCAGCAGCCCGGGGGGGACCGGGGAGCTGTTTTTT
TRBV13	-	-	TRBJ2-1	CASSRSTGGSLNEQFF	TGTGCCAGCAGCCGCTCTACGGGGGGCTCCTTGAATGAGCAGTTCTTC
TRBV19	-	TRBD1	TRBJ1-2	CASSVGQGGGYTF	TGTGCCAGTAGCGTCGGACAGGGTGGGGGCTACACCTTC
TRBV30	few	-	TRBJ1-5	CAWSLPGASLRQPQHF	TGTGCCTGGAGTTTACCAGGGGCCTCGCTTAGACAGCCCCAGCATTTT
TRBV11-2	-	TRBD1	TRBJ1-4	CASSLEGQSEKLFF	TGTGCCAGCAGCTTAGAGGGACAGAGTGAAAAACTGTTTTTT
TRBV5-1	-	-	TRBJ2-2	CASSYRTGNSGELFF	TGCGCCAGCAGCTACCGTACAGGGAATTCCGGGGAGCTGTTTTTT
TRBV19	-	TRBD1	TRBJ1-5	CASSIAGQGNNQPQHF	TGTGCCAGTAGTATAGCCGGACAGGGGAACAATCAGCCCCAGCATTTT
TRBV7-2	-	-	TRBJ1-5	CASSPGGEINQPQHF	TGTGCCAGCAGCCCCGGGGGGGAAATCAATCAGCCCCAGCATTTT
TRBV18	once	-	TRBJ1-5	CASSRGGNQPQHF	TGTGCCAGCTCTAGGGGGGGGAATCAGCCCCAGCATTTT
TRBV6-6	-	-	TRBJ1-1	CASSYSGANTEAFF	TGTGCCAGCAGTTACTCGGGGGCTAACACTGAAGCTTTCTTT